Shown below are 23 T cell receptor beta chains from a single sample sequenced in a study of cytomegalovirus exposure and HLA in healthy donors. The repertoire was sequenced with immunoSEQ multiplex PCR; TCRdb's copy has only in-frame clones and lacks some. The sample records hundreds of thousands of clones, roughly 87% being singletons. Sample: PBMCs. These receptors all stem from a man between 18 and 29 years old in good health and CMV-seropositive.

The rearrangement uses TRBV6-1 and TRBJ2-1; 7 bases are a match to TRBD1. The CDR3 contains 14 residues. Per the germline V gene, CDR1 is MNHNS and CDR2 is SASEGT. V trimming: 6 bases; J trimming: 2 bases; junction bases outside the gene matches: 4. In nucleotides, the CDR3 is TGTGCCAGCAGCTACAGGGGACCCTACAATGAGCAGTTCTTC. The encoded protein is CASSYRGPYNEQFF.

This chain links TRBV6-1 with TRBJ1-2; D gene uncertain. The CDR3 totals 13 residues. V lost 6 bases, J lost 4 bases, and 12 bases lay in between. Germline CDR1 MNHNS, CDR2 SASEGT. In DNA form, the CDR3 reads TGTGCCAGCAGAAGATCGGAATCCTATGGCTACACCTTC. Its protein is CASRRSESYGYTF.

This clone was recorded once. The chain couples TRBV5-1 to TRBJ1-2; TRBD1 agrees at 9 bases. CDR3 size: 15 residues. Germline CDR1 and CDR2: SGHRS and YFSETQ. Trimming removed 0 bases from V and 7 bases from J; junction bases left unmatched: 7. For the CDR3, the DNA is TGCGCCAGCAGCTTGGGAGCGGGACAGGGAGTTGGCTACACCTTC. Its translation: CASSLGAGQGVGYTF.

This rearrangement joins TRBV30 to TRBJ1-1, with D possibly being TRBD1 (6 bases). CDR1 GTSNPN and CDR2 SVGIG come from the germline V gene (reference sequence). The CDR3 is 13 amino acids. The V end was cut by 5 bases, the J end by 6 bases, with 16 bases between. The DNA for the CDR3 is TGTGCCTGGGTTGAACAGGGAATCGCTGAAGCTTTCTTT. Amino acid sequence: CAWVEQGIAEAFF.

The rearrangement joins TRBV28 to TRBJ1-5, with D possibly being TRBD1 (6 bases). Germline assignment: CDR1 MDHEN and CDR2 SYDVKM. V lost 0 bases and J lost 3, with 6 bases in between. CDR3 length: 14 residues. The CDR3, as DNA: TGTGCCAGCAGTTTATGGGGGGCCAATCAGCCCCAGCATTTT. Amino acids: CASSLWGANQPQHF.

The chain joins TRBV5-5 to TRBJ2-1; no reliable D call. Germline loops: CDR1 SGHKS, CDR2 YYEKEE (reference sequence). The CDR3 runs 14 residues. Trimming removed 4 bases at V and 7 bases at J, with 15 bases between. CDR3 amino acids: CASSLFGPRNEQFF. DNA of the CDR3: TGTGCCAGCAGCCTCTTTGGTCCGAGGAATGAGCAGTTCTTC.

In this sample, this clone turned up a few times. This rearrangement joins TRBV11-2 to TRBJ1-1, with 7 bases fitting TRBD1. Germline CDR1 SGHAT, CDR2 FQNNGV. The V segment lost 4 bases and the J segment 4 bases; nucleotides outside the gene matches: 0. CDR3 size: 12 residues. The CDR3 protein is CASSSGGTEAFF. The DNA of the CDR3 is TGTGCCAGCAGCTCAGGGGGCACTGAAGCTTTCTTT.

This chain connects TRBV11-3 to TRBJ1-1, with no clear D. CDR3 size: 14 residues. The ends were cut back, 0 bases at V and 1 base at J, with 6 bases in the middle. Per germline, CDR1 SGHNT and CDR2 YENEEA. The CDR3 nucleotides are TGTGCCAGCAGCTTAGACTCGGCGAACACTGAAGCTTTCTTT. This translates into CASSLDSANTEAFF.

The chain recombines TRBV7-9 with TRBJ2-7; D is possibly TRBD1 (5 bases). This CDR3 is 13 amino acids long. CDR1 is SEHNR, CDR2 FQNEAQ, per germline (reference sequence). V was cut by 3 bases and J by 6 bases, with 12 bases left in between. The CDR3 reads CASSFAGQGEQYF. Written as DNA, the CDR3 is TGTGCCAGCAGCTTCGCAGGGCAGGGCGAGCAGTACTTC.

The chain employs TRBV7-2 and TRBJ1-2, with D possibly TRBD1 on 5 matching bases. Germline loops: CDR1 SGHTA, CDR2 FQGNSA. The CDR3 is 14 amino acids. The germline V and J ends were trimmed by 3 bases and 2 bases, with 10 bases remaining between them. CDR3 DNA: TGTGCCAGCAGCTTGCAGACAGAAAACTATGGCTACACCTTC. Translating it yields CASSLQTENYGYTF.

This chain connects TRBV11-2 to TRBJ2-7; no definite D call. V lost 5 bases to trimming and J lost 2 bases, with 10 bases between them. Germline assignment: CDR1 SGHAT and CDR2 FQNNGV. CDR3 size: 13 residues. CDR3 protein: CASSPGPPYEQYF. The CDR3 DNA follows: TGTGCCAGCAGCCCCGGACCTCCCTACGAGCAGTACTTC. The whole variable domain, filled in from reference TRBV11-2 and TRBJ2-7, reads EAGVAQSPRYKIIEKRQSVAFWCNPISGHATLYWYQQILGQGPKLLIQFQNNGVVDDSQLPKDRFSAERLKGVDSTLKIQPAKLEDSAVYLCASSPGPPYEQYFGPGTRLTVT.

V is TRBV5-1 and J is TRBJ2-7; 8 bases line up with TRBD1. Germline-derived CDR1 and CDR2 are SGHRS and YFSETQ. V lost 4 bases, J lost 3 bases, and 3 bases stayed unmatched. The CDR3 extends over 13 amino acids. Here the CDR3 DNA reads TGCGCCAGCAGCCGACAGGGGCTCTACGAGCAGTACTTC. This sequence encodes CASSRQGLYEQYF.

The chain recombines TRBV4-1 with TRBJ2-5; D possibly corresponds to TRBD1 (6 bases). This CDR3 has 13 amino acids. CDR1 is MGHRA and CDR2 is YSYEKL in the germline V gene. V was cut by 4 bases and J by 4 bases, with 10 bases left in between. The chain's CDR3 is CASSRGTIETQYF. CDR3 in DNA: TGCGCCAGCAGCCGAGGGACAATAGAGACCCAGTACTTC.

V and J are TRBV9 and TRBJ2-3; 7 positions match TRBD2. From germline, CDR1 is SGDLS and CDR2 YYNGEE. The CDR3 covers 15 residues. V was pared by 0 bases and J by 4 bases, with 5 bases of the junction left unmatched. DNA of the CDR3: TGTGCCAGCAGCGTAGTGGGCGGGAGATCAGATACGCAGTATTTT. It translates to CASSVVGGRSDTQYF.

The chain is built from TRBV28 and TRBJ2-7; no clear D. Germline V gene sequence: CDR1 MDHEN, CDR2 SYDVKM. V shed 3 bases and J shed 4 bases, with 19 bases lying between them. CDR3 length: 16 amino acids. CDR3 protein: CASSLVPGRHPYEQYF. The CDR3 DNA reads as TGTGCCAGCAGTTTGGTCCCCGGTCGACACCCTTACGAGCAGTACTTC.

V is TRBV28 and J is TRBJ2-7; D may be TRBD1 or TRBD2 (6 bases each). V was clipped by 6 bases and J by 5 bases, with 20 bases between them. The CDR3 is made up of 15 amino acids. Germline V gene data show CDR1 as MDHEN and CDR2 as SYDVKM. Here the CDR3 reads CASRRRGREINEQYF. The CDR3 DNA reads TGTGCCAGCAGACGTCGGGGGCGTGAGATTAACGAGCAGTACTTC.

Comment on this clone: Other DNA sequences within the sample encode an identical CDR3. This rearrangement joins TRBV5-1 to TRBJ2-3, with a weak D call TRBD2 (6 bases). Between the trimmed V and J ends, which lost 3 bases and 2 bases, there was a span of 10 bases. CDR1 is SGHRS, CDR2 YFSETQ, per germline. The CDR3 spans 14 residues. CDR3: CASSSRGTTDTQYF. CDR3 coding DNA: TGCGCCAGCAGCTCCCGGGGGACCACAGATACGCAGTATTTT.

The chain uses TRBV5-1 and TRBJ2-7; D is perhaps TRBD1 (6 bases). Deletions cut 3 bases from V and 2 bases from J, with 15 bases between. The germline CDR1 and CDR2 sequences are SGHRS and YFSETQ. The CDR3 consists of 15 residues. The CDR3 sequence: CASSSGYREAYEQYF. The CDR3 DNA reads TGCGCCAGCAGCTCGGGGTACAGGGAAGCCTACGAGCAGTACTTC.

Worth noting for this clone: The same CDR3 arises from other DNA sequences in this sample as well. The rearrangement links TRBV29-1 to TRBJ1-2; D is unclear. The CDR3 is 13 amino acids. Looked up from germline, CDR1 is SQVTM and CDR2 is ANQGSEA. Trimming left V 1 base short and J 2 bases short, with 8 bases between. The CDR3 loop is CSVEGGGNYGYTF. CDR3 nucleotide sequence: TGCAGCGTTGAAGGGGGAGGGAACTATGGCTACACCTTC.

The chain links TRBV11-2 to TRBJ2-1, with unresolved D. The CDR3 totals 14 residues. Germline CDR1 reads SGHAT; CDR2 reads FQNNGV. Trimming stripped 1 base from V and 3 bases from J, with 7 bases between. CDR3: CASSLGRVYNEQFF. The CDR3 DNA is TGTGCCAGCAGCTTAGGAAGGGTCTACAATGAGCAGTTCTTC.

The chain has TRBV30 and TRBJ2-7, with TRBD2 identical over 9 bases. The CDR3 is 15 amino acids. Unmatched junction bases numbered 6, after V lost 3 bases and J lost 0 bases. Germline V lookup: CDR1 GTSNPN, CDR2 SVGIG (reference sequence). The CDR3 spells CAWSWAGGRSYEQYF. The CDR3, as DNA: TGTGCCTGGAGCTGGGCGGGGGGGCGCTCCTACGAGCAGTACTTC.

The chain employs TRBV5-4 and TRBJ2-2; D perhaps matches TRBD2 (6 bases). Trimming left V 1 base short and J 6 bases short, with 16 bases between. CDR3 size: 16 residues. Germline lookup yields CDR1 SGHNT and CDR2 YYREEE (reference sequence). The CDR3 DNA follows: TGTGCCAGCAGCTTGAGTCTTAGCGGTATCCCCGGGGAGCTGTTTTTT. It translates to CASSLSLSGIPGELFF.

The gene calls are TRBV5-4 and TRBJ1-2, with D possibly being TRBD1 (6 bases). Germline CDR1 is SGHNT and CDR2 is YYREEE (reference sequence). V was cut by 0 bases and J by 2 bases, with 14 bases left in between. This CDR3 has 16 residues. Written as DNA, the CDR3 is TGTGCCAGCAGCTTGGCCGGTGGACAGAGGAACTATGGCTACACCTTC. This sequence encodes CASSLAGGQRNYGYTF.